This T cell receptor (beta chain) was observed in a study of blood T cells in healthy people across ages. Broader study findings: As age increased, TCR beta diversity per million T cells fell in a roughly linear fashion.

A second PCR of 7 to 11 cycles used a sample-barcoded 5' primer and a J-beta primer mix. TCRdb independently ran MiXCR on the 5' RACE reads; one entry per CDR3 protein. The sample records roughly 1,500,000 distinct CDR3 sequences, about 35% being singletons. Around 9.4 milliliters was the volume of peripheral blood drawn from each donor. The CDR3 spans 15 residues. J lost 6 bases, V lost 3 bases, and 11 bases had no gene match. In germline, CDR1 is DFQATT, CDR2 SNEGSKA (reference sequence). This clonotype was picked up a small number of times. What it recognizes is unknown. Material: blood. The TCR was taken from a woman under 40 in good health. The chain carries TRBV20-1 and TRBJ2-7, with TRBD2 matching 10 bases. The CDR3 coding sequence is TGCAGTGCTAGGGTGGCTAGCGGGAGTGTCTTCGAGCAGTACTTC. Translation gives CSARVASGSVFEQYF.